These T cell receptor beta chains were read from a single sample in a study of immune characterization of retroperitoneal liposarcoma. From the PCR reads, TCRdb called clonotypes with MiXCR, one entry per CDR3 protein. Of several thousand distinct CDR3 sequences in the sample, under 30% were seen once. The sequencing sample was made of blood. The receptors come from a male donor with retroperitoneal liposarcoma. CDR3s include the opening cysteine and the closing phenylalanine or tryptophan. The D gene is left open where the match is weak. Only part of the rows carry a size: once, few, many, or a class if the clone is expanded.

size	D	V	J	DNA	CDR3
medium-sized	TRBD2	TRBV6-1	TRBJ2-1	TGTGCCAGCGTCGTATACCCTAGCGGGAGGGCTTCGTTTGGGTTAGGCAATGAGCAGTTCTTC	CASVVYPSGRASFGLGNEQFF
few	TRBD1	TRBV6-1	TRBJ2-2	TGTGCCAGCAGTTTACGGACAGGAGACACCGGGGAGCTGTTTTTT	CASSLRTGDTGELFF
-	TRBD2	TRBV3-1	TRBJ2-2	TGTGCCAGCAGCCAATCCGGGCGGGAGAGGTCCGGGGAGCTGTTTTTT	CASSQSGRERSGELFF
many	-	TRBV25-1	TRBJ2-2	TGTGCCAGCACTTGGGGCTCCGGGGAGCTGTTTTTT	CASTWGSGELFF
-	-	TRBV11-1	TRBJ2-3	TGTGCCAGCAGCTACCCCGACAAAGATACGCAGTATTTT	CASSYPDKDTQYF
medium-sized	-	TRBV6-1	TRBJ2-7	TGTGCCAGCAGTGGGTGGGGGGCCTACGAGCAGTACTTC	CASSGWGAYEQYF
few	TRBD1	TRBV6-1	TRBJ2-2	TGTGCCAGCACGTCGGGACAGAGCAACACCGGGGAGCTGTTTTTT	CASTSGQSNTGELFF
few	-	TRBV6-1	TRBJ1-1	TGTGCCAGCAGTACGGGGGTTTACACTGAAGCTTTCTTT	CASSTGVYTEAFF
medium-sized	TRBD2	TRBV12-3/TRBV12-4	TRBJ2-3	TGTGCCAGCAGTCCTTTAGCGGGAGGGCCCTCAGATACGCAGTATTTT	CASSPLAGGPSDTQYF
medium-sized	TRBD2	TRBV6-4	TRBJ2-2	TGTGCCAGAAGTGGGTGTCGGCGGGAGCACGTCACCGGGGAGCTGTTTTTT	CARSGCRREHVTGELFF
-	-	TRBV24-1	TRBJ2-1	TGTGCCACCAGTCCGAATCTCAACAATGAGCAGTTCTTC	CATSPNLNNEQFF
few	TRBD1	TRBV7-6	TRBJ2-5	TGTGCCAGCAGCATCACAGGGGCCCGGGAGACCCAGTACTTC	CASSITGARETQYF
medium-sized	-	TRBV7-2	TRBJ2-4	TGTGCCAGCAGCAGTTCTAATTCCAAAAACATTCAGTACTTC	CASSSSNSKNIQYF
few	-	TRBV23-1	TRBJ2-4	TGCGCCAGCAGCCTACCGGGACTAGCCAAAAACATTCAGTACTTC	CASSLPGLAKNIQYF
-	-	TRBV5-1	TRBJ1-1	TGCGCCAGCAGCTTGGGGCAGGGGATCACTGAAGCTTTCTTT	CASSLGQGITEAFF
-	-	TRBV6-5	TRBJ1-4	TGTGCCAGCAGCCAACCGGGACACACGGGGGGAAAACTGTTTTTT	CASSQPGHTGGKLFF
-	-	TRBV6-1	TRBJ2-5	TGTGCCAGCAGTGGAGGAGGGAGTGGGGAGACCCAGTACTTC	CASSGGGSGETQYF
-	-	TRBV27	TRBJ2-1	TGTGCCAGCAGTTTAACTGGTCCCTCCTACAATGAGCAGTTCTTC	CASSLTGPSYNEQFF